This T cell receptor beta chain emerged from a study of CD8+CD57+ T cells in acquired aplastic anemia. Germline assignment: CDR1 MNHNS and CDR2 SASEGT. The CDR3 consists of 12 residues. Profiling that covered TCR beta VDJ and CDR3 relied on genomic DNA as its template. TCRdb reprocessed the reads via MiXCR and lists one record per CDR3 protein. The sample has roughly 160,000 distinct CDR3 sequences, around 60% seen once. A word on this clonotype: A much larger clonotype is one base distant, so this may be a read error.

V and J are TRBV6-1 and TRBJ1-5; D gene unclear. The sample consisted of sorted CD4+, CD8+, or CD8+CD57+ T cells (not recorded which) from PBMCs. The receptor was isolated from a human donor in good health. In nucleotides, the CDR3 is TGTGCCAGCAGTGGTATCAATCAGTCCCAGCATTTT. Its protein is CASSGINQSQHF.